This T cell receptor (beta chain) was obtained from a study of STAT3 mutations in large granular lymphocyte leukemia. This clone was seen a few times. Its antigen remains unidentified. The repertoire was sequenced with immunoSEQ multiplex PCR; TCRdb's copy has only in-frame clones and lacks some. The top ten clones hold roughly 0.4% of a sample with tens of thousands of clones, over 75% of them seen once. Study results and caveats: At least one immunodominant TCR beta clonotype appeared in every T-cell large granular lymphocyte leukemia patient.

The CDR3 loop spans 14 amino acids. Trimming cost V 4 bases and J 9 bases, with 18 bases left between them. Germline CDR1 SGHDN, CDR2 FVKESK. Material for sequencing was PBMCs. The rearrangement links TRBV14 to TRBJ2-5; either TRBD1 or TRBD2 may supply D (5 bases each). The clonotype comes from a human donor with T large granular lymphocyte leukemia. Some clones in this sample may be carry-over from other donors' samples. For the CDR3, the DNA is TGTGCCAGCAGCCCCTTTATGGGGGAAGTAGCCCAGTACTTC. Translating gives CASSPFMGEVAQYF.